This T cell receptor (beta chain) was captured by sequencing in a study of OX40 agonist ivuxolimab in advanced cancers. This CDR3 has 14 residues. V lost 0 bases and J 6 bases, leaving 10 bases between the germline ends. CDR1 and CDR2 from the germline V gene are WNHNN and SYGVQD (reference sequence). The assay was immunoSEQ multiplex PCR, and TCRdb's table has in-frame clones only and misses some. Of around 35,000 clones in the sample, roughly 81% were seen once. V usage is TRBV10-1 and J usage is TRBJ2-3, with D maybe TRBD1 (5 bases). This clonotype was obtained from an adult with an advanced solid tumor such as melanoma, head and neck, liver or kidney cancer. Sequences were derived from CD4+ or CD8+ T cells sorted from blood, sampled in a trial of the OX40 agonist ivuxolimab. The CDR3 DNA reads TGCGCCAGCAGTGAGTCGACAGCCCTTGATACGCAGTATTTT. Translated: CASSESTALDTQYF.